The source of this T cell receptor (beta chain) is a study of radiotherapy plus CTLA-4 blockade in lung cancer. Trimming removed 5 bases from V and 4 bases from J, with 9 bases in between. This CDR3 spans 12 amino acids. Germline CDR1 SGHAT, CDR2 FQNNGV. Clones were read by immunoSEQ multiplex PCR, and TCRdb kept only the in-frame ones, dropping some. The sample contains some 71,000 clones, less than 85% of which appear only once. The specimen was peripheral blood, collected from a patient treated with radiotherapy plus ipilimumab. The sequence was collected from a human donor with non-small cell lung cancer whose response to radiotherapy plus ipilimumab could not be evaluated. Some clones in this sample may be carry-over from other donors' samples. The chain links TRBV11-2 to TRBJ2-7, with no clear D. CDR3 protein: CASSADTYEQYF. In DNA, the CDR3 is TGTGCCAGCAGCGCCGACACGTACGAGCAGTACTTC.